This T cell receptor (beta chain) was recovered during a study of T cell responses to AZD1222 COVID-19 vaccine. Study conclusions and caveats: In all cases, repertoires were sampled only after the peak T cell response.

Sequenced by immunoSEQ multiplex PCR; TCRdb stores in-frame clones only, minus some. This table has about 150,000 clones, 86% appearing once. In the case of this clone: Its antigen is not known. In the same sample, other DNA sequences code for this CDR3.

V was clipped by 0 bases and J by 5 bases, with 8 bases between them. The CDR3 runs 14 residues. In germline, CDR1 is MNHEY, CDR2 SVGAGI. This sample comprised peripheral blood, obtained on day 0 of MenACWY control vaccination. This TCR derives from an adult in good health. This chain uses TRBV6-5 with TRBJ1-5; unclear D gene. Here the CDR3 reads CASSYSRGDQPQHF. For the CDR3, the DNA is TGTGCCAGCAGTTACTCGAGAGGCGATCAGCCCCAGCATTTT.